This T cell receptor (beta chain) was documented in a study of shared clonotypes between healthy human individuals. Whole-study findings and limits: A few donors showed sharing of about 4.7% of naive CD4 clonotypes.

As regards this clone: Its antigen is unknown.

The CDR3 loop spans 14 amino acids. The germline CDR1 and CDR2 sequences are SEHNR and FQNEAQ (reference sequence). The junction had 10 bases not matched to a gene; V was cut back by 6 bases and J by 6 bases. Repertoires were generated with immunoSEQ multiplex PCR, while TCRdb's copy carries only in-frame clones and drops some. The sample lists 2 million to 3 million clones; 80% to 95% were seen once. The J gene is TRBJ1-1, the V gene TRBV7-9; 7 bases are a match to TRBD1. The origin of this receptor is a man between 18 and 29 years old in good health. Some clones in this sample may be carry-over from other donors' samples. Sequencing used naive CD4+ T cells from PBMCs. Subset meaning: CD45RA+ positively selected. The CDR3 region is CASSTRQGVAEAFF. CDR3 sequence (DNA): TGTGCCAGCAGTACAAGACAGGGTGTGGCTGAAGCTTTCTTT.